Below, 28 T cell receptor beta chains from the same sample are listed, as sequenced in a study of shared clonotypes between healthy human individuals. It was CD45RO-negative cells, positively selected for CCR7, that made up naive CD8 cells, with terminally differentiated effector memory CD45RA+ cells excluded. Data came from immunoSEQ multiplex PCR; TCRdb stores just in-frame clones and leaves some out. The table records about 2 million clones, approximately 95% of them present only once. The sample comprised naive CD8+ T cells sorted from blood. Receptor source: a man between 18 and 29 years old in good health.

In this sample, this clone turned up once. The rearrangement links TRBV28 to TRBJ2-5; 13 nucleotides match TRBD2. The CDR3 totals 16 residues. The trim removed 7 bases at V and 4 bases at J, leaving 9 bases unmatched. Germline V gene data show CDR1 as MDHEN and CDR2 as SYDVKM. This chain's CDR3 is CASTVLAGGPGETQYF. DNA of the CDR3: TGTGCCAGCACAGTACTAGCGGGGGGGCCGGGAGAGACCCAGTACTTC. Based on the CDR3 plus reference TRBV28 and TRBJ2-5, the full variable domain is DVKVTQSSRYLVKRTGEKVFLECVQDMDHENMFWYRQDPGLGLRLIYFSYDVKMKEKGDIPEGYSVSREKKERFSLILESASTNQTSMYLCASTVLAGGPGETQYFGPGTRLLVL.

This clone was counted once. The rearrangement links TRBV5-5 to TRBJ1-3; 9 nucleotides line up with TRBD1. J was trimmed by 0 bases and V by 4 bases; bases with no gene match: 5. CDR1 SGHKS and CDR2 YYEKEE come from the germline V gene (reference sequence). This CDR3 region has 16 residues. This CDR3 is CASSRTGEGSGNTIYF. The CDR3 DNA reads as TGTGCCAGCAGCCGGACAGGGGAAGGCTCTGGAAACACCATATATTTT. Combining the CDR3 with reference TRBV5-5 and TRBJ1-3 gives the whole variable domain DAGVTQSPTHLIKTRGQQVTLRCSPISGHKSVSWYQQVLGQGPQFIFQYYEKEERGRGNFPDRFSARQFPNYSSELNVNALLLGDSALYLCASSRTGEGSGNTIYFGEGSWLTVV.

CDR3 sequence reads: CAWRVAGVNTGELFF. The CDR3 region has the DNA TGTGCCTGGAGGGTAGCGGGGGTGAACACCGGGGAGCTGTTTTTT. The chain is built from TRBV30 and TRBJ2-2, with 9 bases fitting TRBD2. The CDR3 sequence is 15 residues long. In germline, CDR1 is GTSNPN, CDR2 SVGIG (reference sequence). The junction had 3 bases not matched to a gene; V was cut back by 3 bases and J by 1 base.

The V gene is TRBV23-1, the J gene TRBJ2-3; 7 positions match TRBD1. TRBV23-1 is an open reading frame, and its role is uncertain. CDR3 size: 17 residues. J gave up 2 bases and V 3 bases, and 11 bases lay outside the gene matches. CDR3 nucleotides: TGCGCCAGCAGTCATCACTGCCGGGACAGCCCCACAGATACGCAGTATTTT. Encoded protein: CASSHHCRDSPTDTQYF.

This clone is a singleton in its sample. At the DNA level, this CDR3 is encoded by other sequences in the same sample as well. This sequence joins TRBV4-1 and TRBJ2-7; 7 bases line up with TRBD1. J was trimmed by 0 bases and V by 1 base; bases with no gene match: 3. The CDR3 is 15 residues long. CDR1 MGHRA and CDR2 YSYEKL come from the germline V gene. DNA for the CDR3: TGCGCCAGCAGCCAAGTTGGGACAGTCTCCTACGAGCAGTACTTC. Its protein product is CASSQVGTVSYEQYF.

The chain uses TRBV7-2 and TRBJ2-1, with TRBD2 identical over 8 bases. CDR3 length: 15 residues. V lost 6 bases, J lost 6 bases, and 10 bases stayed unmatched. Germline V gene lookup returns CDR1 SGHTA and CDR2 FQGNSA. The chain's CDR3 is CASSFSGIPINEQFF. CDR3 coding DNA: TGTGCCAGCAGTTTTAGCGGGATCCCCATCAATGAGCAGTTCTTC.

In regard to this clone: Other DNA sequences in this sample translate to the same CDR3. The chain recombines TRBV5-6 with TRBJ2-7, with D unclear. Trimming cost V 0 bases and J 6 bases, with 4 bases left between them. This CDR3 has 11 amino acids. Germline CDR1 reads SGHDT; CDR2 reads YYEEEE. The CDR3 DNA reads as TGTGCCAGCAGCTTGGTCGGCGAGCAGTACTTC. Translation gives CASSLVGEQYF.

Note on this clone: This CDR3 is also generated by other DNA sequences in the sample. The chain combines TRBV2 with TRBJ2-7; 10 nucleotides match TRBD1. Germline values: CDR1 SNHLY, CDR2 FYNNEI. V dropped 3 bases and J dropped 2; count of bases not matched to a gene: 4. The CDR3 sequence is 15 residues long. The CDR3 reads CASSEGQGLTYEQYF. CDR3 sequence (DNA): TGTGCCAGCAGTGAGGGACAGGGGTTAACCTACGAGCAGTACTTC.

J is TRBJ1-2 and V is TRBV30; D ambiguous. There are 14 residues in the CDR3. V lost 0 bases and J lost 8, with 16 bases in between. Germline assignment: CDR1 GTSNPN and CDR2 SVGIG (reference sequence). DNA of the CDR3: TGTGCCTGGAGTGTACCCCCGGGGTTACTGGGCTACACCTTC. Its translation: CAWSVPPGLLGYTF.

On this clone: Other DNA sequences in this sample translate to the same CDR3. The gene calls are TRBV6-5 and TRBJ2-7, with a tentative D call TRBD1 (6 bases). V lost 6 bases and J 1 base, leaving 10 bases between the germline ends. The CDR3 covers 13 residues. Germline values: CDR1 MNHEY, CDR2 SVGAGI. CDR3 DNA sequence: TGTGCCAGCAGACCGAGGGGGTCCTACGAGCAGTACTTC. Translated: CASRPRGSYEQYF.

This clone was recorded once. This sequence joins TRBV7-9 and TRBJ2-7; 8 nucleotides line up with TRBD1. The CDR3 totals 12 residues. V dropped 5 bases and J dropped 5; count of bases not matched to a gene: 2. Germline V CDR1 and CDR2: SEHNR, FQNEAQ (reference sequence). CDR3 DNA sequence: TGTGCCAGCAGCCAGGACAGGGACGAGCAGTACTTC. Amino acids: CASSQDRDEQYF.

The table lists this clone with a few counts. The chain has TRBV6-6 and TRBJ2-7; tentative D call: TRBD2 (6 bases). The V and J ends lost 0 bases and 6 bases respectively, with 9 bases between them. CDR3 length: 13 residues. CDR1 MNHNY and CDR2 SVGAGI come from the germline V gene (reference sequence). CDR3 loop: CASSYSGGLEQYF. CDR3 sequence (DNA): TGTGCCAGCAGTTACTCTGGAGGGCTCGAGCAGTACTTC.

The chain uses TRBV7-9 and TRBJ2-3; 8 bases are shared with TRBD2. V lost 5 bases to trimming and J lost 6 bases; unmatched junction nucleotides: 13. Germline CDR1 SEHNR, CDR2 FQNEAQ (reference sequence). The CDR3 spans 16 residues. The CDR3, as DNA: TGTGCCAGCAGCGGATACAGCGGGGGAAAGGAGGATACGCAGTATTTT. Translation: CASSGYSGGKEDTQYF.

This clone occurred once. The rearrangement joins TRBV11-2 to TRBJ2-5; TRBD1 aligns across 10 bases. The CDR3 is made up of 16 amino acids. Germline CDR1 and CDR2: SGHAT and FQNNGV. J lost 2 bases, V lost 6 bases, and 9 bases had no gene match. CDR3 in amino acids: CASSQAMGQGQETQYF. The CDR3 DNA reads TGTGCCAGCAGTCAGGCTATGGGACAGGGGCAAGAGACCCAGTACTTC.

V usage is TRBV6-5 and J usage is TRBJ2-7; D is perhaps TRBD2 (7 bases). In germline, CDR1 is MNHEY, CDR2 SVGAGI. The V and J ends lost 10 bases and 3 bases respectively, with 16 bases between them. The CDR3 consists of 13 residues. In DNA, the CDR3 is TGTGCCACTAGGGGTAGGGGGGGCTACGAGCAGTACTTC. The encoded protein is CATRGRGGYEQYF.

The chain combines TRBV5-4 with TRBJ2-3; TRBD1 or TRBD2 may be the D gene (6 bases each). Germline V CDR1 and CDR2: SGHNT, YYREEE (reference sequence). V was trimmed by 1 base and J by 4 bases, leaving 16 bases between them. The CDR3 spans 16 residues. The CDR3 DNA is TGTGCCAGCAGCTTGATGACTGGGGGGCCAGCAGATACGCAGTATTTT. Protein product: CASSLMTGGPADTQYF.

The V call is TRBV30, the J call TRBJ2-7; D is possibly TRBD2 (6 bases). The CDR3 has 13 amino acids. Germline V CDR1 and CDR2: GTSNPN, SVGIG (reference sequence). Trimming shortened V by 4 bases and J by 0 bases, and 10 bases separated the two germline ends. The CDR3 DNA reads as TGTGCCTGGAACGGCGGGGACTCCTACGAGCAGTACTTC. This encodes CAWNGGDSYEQYF.

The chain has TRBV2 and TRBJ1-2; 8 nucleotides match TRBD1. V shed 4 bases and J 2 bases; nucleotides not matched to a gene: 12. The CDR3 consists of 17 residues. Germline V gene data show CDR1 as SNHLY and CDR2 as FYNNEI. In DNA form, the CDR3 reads TGTGCCAGCAGTGCGTCAGACCCGGGACAGGAAAACTATGGCTACACCTTC. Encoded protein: CASSASDPGQENYGYTF.

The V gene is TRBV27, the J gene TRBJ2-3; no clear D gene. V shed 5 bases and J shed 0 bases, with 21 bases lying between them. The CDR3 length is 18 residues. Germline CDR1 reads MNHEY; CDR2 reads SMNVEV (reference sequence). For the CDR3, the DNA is TGTGCCAGCAGTCTACTCATCCCCGGGTTAACTAGCACAGATACGCAGTATTTT. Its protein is CASSLLIPGLTSTDTQYF.

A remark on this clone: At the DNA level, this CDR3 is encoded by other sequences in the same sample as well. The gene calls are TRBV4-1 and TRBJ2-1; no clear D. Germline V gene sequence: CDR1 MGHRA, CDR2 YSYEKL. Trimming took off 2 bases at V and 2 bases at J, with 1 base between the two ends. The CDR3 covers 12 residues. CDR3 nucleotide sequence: TGCGCCAGCAGCCAAACCTACAATGAGCAGTTCTTC. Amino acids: CASSQTYNEQFF.

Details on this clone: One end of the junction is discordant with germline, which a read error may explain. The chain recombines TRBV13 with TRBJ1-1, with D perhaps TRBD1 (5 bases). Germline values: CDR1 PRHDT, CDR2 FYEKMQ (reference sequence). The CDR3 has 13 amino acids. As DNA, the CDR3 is TGCGCCAGCGCCGTCAAGGGGAGGGCTGAAGCTTTCTTT. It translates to CASAVKGRAEAFF.

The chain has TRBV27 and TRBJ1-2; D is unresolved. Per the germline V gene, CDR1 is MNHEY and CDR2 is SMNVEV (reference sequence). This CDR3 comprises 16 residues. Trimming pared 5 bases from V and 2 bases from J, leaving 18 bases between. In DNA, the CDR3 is TGTGCCAGCAGTCCCTCGACTGGGCAGATCAACTATGGCTACACCTTC. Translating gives CASSPSTGQINYGYTF.

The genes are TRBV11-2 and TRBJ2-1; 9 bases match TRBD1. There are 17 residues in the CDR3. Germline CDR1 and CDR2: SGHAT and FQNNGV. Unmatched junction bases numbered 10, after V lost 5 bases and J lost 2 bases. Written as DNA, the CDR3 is TGTGCCAGCAGCATACAGGGGGGACAGGGAACCTACAATGAGCAGTTCTTC. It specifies CASSIQGGQGTYNEQFF.

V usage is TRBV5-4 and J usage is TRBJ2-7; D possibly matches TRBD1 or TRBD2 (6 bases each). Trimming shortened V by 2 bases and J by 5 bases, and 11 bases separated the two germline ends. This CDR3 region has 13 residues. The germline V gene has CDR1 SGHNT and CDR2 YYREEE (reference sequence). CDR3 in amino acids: CASSFDRGDEQYF. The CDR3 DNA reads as TGTGCCAGCAGCTTTGATAGGGGGGACGAGCAGTACTTC.

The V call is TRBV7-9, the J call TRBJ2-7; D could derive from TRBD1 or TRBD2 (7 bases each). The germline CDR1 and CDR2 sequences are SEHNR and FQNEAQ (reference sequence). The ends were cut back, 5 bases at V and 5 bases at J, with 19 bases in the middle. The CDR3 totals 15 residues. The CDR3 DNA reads TGTGCCAGCAGCACCGGGACAGCGGGATCTGACGAGCAGTACTTC. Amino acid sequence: CASSTGTAGSDEQYF.

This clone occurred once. The CDR3 is CASSLGSGTEAYEQYF. CDR3 in DNA: TGTGCCAGCAGCTTAGGCTCCGGGACAGAGGCATACGAGCAGTACTTC. V is TRBV7-2 and J is TRBJ2-7; 7 bases agree with TRBD1. From germline, CDR1 is SGHTA and CDR2 FQGNSA. The trim removed 1 base at V and 4 bases at J, leaving 10 bases unmatched. This CDR3 is built from 16 residues. Together with reference TRBV7-2 and TRBJ2-7, the CDR3 gives the full variable domain: GAGVSQSPSNKVTEKGKDVELRCDPISGHTALYWYRQSLGQGLEFLIYFQGNSAPDKSGLPSDRFSAERTGGSVSTLTIQRTQQEDSAVYLCASSLGSGTEAYEQYFGPGTRLTVT.

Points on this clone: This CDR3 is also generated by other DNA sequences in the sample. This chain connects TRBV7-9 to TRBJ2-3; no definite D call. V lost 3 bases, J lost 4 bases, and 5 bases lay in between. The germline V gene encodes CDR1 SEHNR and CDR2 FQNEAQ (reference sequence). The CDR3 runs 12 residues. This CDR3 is CASSFFPDTQYF. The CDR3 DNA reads TGTGCCAGCAGCTTTTTCCCAGATACGCAGTATTTT.

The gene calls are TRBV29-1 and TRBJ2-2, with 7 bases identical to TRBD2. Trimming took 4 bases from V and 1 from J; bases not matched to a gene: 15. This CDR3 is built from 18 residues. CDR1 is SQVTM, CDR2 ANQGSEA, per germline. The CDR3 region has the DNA TGCAGCGTTGGTATCATTGAGGGCGGGAGTAGGAACACCGGGGAGCTGTTTTTT. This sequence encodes CSVGIIEGGSRNTGELFF.